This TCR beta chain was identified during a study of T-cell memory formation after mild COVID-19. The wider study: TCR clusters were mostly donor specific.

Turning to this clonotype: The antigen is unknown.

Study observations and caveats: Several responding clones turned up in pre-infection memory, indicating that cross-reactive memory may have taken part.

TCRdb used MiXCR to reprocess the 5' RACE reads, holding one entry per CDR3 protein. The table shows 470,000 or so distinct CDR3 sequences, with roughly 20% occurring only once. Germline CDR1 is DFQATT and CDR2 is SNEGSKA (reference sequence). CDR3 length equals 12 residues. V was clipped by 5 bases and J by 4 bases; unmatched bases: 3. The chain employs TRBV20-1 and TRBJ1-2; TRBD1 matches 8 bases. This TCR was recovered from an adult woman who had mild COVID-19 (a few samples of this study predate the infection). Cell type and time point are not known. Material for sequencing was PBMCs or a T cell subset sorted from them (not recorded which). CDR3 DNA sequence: TGCAGTGCTGGACAGGGACGCTATGGCTACACCTTC. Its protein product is CSAGQGRYGYTF.